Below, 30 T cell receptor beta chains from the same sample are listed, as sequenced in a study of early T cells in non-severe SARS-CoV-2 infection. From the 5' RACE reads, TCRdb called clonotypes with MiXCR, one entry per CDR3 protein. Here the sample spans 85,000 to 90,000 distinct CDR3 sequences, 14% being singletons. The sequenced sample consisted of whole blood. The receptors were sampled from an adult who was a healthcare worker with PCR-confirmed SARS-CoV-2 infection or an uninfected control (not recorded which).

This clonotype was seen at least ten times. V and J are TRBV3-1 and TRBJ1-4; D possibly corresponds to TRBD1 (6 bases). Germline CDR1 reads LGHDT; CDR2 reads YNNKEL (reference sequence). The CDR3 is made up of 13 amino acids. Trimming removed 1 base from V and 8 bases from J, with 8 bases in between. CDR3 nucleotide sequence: TGTGCCAGCAGCCAAGTTCAGGGGGAAAAACTGTTTTTT. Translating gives CASSQVQGEKLFF.

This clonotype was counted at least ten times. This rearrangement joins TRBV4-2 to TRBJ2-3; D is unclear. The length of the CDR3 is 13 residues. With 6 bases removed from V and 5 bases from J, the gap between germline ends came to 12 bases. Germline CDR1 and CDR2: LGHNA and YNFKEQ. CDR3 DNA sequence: TGTGCCAGCAGTCCAACCATGGGAGATACGCAGTATTTT. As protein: CASSPTMGDTQYF.

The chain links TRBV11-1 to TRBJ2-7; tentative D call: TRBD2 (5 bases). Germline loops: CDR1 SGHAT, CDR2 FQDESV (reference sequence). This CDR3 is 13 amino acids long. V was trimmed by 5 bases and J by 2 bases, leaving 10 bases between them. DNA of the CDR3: TGTGCCAGCAGCCCGGGGTCAACCTACGAGCAGTACTTC. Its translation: CASSPGSTYEQYF.

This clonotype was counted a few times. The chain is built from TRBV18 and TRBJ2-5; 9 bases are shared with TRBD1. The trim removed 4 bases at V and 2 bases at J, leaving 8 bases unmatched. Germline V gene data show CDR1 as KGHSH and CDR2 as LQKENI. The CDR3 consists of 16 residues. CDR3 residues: CASSRRGTGSQETQYF. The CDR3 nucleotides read TGTGCCAGCTCACGGAGAGGGACAGGGTCACAAGAGACCCAGTACTTC.

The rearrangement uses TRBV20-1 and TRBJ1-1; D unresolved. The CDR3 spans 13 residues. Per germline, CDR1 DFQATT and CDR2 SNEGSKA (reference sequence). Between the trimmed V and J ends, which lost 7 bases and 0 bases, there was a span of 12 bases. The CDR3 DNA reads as TGCAGTGAGGCCCCAAACCTGAACACTGAAGCTTTCTTT. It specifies CSEAPNLNTEAFF.

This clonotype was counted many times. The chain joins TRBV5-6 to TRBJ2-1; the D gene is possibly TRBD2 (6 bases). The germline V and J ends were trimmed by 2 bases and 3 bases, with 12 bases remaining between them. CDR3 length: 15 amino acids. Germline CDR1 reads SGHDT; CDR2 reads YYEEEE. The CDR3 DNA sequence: TGTGCCAGCAGCTTTCGGGGTAGCGGCTACAATGAGCAGTTCTTC. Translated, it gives CASSFRGSGYNEQFF.

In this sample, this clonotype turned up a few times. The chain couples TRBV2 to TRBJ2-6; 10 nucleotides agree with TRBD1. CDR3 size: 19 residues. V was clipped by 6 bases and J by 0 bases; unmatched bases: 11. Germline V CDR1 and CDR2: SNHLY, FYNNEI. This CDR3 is CASSLTGGIPYSGANVLTF. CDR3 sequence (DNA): TGTGCCAGCAGCCTGACAGGGGGCATACCATACTCTGGGGCCAACGTCCTGACTTTC.

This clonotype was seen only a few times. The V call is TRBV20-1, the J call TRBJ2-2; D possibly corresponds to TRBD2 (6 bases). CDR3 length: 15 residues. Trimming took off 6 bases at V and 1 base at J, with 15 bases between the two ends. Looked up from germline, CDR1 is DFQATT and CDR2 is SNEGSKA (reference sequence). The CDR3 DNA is TGCAGTGCGCGGACTATGGCAGGGAACACCGGGGAGCTGTTTTTT. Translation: CSARTMAGNTGELFF.

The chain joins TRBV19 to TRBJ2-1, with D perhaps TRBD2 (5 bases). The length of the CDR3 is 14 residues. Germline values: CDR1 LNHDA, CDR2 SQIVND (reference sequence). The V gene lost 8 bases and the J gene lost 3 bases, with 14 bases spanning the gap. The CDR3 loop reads CASSLIGNYNEQFF. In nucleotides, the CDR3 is TGTGCCAGTTCCCTGATCGGGAACTACAATGAGCAGTTCTTC.

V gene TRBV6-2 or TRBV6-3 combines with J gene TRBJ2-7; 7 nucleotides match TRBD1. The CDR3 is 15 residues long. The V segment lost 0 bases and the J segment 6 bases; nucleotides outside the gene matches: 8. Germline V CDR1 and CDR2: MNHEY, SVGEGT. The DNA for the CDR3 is TGTGCCAGCAGTTACTCGACAGGGCGGTTAGGCGAGCAGTACTTC. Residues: CASSYSTGRLGEQYF.

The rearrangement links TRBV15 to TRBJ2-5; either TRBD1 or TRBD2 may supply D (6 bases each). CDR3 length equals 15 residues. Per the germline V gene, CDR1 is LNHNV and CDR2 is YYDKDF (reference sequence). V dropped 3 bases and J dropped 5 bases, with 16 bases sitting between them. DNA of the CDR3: TGTGCCACCAGCAGGGATCCTACAGGGAGGGAGACCCAGTACTTC. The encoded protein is CATSRDPTGRETQYF.

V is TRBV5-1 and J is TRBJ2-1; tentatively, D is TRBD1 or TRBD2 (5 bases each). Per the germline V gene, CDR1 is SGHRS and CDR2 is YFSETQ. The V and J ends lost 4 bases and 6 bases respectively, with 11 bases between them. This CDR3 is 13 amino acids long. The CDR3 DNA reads TGCGCCAGCAGCCCGGGACCTTCCAATGAGCAGTTCTTC. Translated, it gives CASSPGPSNEQFF.

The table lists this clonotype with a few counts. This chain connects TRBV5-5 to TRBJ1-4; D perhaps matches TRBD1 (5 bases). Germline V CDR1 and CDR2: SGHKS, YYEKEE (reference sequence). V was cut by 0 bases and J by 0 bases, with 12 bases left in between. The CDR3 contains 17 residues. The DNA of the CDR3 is TGTGCCAGCAGCTTGGCCAGTGGGGCAGCAACTAATGAAAAACTGTTTTTT. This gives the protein CASSLASGAATNEKLFF.

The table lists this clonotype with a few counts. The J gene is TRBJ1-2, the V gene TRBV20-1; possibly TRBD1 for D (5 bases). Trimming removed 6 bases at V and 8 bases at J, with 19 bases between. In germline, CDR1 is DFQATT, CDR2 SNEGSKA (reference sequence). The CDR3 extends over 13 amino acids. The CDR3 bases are TGCAGTGCCCTGGTGGGCAGGGAGGACGGCTACACCTTC. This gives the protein CSALVGREDGYTF.

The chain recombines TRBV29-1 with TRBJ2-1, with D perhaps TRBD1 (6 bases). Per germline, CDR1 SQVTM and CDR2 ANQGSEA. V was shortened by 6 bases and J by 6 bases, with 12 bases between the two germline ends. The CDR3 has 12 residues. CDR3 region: CSVPIGGNEQFF. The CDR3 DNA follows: TGCAGCGTCCCGATAGGGGGCAATGAGCAGTTCTTC.

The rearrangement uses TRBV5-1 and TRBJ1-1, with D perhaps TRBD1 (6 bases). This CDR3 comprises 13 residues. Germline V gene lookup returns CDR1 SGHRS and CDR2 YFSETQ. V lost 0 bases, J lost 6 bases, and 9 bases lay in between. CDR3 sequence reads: CASSLDRAAEAFF. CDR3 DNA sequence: TGCGCCAGCAGCTTGGACAGGGCGGCTGAAGCTTTCTTT.

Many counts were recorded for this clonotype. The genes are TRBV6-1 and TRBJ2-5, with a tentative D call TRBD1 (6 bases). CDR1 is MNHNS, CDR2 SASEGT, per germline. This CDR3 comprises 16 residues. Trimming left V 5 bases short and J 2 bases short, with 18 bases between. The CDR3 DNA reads TGTGCCAGCAGTCGAAGAGCGACAGGACCTCAAGAGACCCAGTACTTC. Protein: CASSRRATGPQETQYF.

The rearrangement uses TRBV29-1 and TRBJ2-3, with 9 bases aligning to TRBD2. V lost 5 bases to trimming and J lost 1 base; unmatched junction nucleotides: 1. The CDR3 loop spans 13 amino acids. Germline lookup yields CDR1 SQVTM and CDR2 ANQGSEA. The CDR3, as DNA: TGCAGCGTTATAGCGGGGGGCACAGATACGCAGTATTTT. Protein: CSVIAGGTDTQYF.

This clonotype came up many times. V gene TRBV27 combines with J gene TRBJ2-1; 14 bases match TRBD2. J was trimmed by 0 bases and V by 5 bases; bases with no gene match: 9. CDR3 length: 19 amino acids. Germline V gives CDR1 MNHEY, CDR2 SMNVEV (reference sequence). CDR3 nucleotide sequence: TGTGCCAGCAGTCCCCGGACTAGCGGGGGGTCCTACTCCTACAATGAGCAGTTCTTC. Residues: CASSPRTSGGSYSYNEQFF.

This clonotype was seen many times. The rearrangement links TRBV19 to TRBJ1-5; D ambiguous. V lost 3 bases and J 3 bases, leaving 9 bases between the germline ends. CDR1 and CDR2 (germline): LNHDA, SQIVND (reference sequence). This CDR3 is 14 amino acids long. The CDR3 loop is CASSIGSYNQPQHF. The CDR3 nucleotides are TGTGCCAGTAGTATTGGGAGCTACAATCAGCCCCAGCATTTT.

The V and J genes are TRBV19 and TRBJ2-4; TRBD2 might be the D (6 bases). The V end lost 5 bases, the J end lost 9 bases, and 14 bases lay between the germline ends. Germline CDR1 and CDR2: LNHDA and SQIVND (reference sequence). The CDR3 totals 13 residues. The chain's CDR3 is CASSGGGDGIQYF. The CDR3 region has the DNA TGTGCCAGTAGTGGTGGAGGGGATGGCATTCAGTACTTC.

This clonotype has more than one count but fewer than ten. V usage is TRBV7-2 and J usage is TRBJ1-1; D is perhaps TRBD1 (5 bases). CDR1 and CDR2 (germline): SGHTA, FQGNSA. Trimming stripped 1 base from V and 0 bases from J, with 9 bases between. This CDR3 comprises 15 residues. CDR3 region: CASSLGGAMNTEAFF. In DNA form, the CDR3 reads TGTGCCAGCAGCTTAGGCGGGGCGATGAACACTGAAGCTTTCTTT.

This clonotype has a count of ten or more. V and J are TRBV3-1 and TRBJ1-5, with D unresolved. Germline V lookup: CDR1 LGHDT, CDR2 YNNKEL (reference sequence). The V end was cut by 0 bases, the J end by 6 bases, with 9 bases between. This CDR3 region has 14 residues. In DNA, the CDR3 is TGTGCCAGCAGCCAAGAAGGCCGAGCTCAGCCCCAGCATTTT. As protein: CASSQEGRAQPQHF.

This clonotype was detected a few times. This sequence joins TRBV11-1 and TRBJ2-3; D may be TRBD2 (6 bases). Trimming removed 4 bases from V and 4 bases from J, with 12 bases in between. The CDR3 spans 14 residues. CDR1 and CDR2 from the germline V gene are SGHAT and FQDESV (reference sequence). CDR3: CASSYTGVPDTQYF. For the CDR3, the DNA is TGTGCCAGCAGCTATACGGGGGTGCCAGATACGCAGTATTTT.

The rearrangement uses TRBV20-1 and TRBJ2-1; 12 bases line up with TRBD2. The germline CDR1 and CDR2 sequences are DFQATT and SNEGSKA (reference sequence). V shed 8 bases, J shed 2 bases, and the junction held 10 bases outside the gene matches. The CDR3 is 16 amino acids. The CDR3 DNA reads TGCAGTCCCGGGACTAGCGGGTCCAAAACCTACAATGAGCAGTTCTTC. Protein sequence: CSPGTSGSKTYNEQFF.

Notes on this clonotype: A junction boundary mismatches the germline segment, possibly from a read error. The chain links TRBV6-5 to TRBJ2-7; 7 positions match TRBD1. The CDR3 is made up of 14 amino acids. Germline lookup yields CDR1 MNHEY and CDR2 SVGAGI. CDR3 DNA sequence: TGTGCCAGCGCTCGGGACAGCCTCTCCTACGAGCAGTATTTC. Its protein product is CASARDSLSYEQYF.

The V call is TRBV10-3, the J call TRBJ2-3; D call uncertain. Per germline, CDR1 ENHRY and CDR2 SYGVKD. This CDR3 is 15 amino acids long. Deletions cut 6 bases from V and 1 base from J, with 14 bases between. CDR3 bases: TGTGCCATCAGATTTAGTGACTCAGGCACAGATACGCAGTATTTT. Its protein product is CAIRFSDSGTDTQYF.

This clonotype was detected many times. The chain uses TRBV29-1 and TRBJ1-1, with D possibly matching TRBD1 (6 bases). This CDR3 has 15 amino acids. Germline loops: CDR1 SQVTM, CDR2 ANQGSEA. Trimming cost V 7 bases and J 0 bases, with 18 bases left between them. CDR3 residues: CSARRQEIMNTEAFF. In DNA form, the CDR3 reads TGCAGCGCCCGGAGACAGGAGATCATGAACACTGAAGCTTTCTTT.

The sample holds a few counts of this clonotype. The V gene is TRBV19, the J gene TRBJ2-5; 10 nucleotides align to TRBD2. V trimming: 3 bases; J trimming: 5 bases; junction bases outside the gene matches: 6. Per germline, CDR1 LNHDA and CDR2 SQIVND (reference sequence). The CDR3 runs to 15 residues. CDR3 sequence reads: CASSMASGGFETQYF. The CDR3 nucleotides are TGTGCCAGTAGTATGGCTAGCGGGGGCTTTGAGACCCAGTACTTC.

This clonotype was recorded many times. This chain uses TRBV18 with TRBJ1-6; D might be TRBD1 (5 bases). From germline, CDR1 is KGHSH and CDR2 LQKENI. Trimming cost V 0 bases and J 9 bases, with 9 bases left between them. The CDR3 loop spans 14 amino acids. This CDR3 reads CASSPPTRGSPLHF. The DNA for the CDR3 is TGTGCCAGCTCACCACCGACGAGGGGTTCACCCCTCCACTTT.